There are a few counts of the clone carrying this TCR beta chain. This may stem from a read error, because a much larger clone lies one nucleotide away. The CDR3 sequence is 13 residues long. The draw of peripheral blood yielded about 10 milliliters from each donor. Isolated PBMCs totaled at least 6 million in each sample. These data originate in a study of blood T cells in healthy people across ages. The authors ran a second PCR of roughly 7 to 11 cycles using a sample-barcoded 5' primer and a J-beta primer mix. Each of the cDNA molecules was tagged by a template-switch adaptor with 12 random nucleotides. TCRdb reprocessed the 5' RACE reads via MiXCR and lists one record per CDR3 protein. The top ten clones hold about 7.7% of a sample with around 1.7 million distinct CDR3 sequences, under 30% of them seen once.

Sequencing was done on a sample of blood. The source of this sequence is a woman in her twenties or thirties in good health. The chain joins TRBV12-3 or TRBV12-4 to TRBJ1-2; no clear D. CDR3 nucleotides: TGTGCCAGCAGTTTAGGCCGAACGGATGGCCACACCTTC. Its protein product is CASSLGRTDGHTF.